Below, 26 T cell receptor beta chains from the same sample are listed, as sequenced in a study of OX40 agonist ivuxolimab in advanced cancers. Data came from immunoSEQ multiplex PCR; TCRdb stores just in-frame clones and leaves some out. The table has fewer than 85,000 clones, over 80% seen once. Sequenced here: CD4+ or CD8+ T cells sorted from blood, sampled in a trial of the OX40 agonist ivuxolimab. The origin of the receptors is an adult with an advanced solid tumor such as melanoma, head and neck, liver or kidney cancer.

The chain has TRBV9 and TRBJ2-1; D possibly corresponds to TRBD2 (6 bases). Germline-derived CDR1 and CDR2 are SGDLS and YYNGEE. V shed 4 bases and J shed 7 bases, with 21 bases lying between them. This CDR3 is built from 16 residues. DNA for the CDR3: TGTGCCAGCAGCCCCGGGCGGGAAGATCGGGTAAATGAGCAGTTCTTC. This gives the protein CASSPGREDRVNEQFF. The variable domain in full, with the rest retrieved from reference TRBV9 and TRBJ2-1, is DSGVTQTPKHLITATGQRVTLRCSPRSGDLSVYWYQQSLDQGLQFLIQYYNGEERAKGNILERFSAQQFPDLHSELNLSSLELGDSALYFCASSPGREDRVNEQFFGPGTRLTVL.

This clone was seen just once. The CDR3 spells CASSSGQGSSEAFF. The CDR3 coding sequence is TGCGCCAGCAGCTCTGGACAGGGTAGTTCTGAAGCTTTCTTT. This chain joins TRBV5-1 and TRBJ1-1; TRBD1 agrees at 8 bases. V lost 3 bases and J lost 6; bases outside the gene matches: 7. There are 14 residues in the CDR3. Germline assignment: CDR1 SGHRS and CDR2 YFSETQ.

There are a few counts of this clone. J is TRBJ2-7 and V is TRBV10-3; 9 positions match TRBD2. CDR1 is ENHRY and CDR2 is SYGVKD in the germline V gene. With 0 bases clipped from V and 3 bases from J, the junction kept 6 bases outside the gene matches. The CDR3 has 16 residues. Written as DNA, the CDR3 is TGTGCCATCAGTGAGTCGGAAGAGCGGGAGGACTACGAGCAGTACTTC. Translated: CAISESEEREDYEQYF.

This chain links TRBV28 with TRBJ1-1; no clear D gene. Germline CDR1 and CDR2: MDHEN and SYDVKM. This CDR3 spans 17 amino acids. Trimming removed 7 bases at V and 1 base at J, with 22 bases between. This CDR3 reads CASTRSGGGTANTEAFF. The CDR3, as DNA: TGTGCCAGCACCCGATCCGGCGGAGGAACCGCGAACACTGAAGCTTTCTTT. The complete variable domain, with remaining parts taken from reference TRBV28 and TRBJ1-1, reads DVKVTQSSRYLVKRTGEKVFLECVQDMDHENMFWYRQDPGLGLRLIYFSYDVKMKEKGDIPEGYSVSREKKERFSLILESASTNQTSMYLCASTRSGGGTANTEAFFGQGTRLTVV.

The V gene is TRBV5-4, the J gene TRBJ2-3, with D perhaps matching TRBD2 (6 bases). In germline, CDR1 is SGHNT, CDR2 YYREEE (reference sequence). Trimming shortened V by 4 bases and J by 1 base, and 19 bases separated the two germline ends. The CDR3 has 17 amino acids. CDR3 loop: CASSPLRGGRGTDTQYF. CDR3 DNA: TGTGCCAGCAGCCCGCTCCGGGGAGGACGCGGCACAGATACGCAGTATTTT.

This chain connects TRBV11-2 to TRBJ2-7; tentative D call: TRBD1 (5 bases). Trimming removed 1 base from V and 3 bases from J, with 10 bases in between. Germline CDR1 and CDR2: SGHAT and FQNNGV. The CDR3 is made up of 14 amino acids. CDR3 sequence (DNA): TGTGCCAGCAGCTTAGGTGGGGCCAACTACGAGCAGTACTTC. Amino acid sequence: CASSLGGANYEQYF.

This CDR3 is CASRTGRGNTEAFF. As DNA, the CDR3 is TGCGCCAGCAGGACAGGGCGGGGGAACACTGAAGCTTTCTTT. The genes are TRBV5-1 and TRBJ1-1; 7 positions match TRBD1. Germline loops: CDR1 SGHRS, CDR2 YFSETQ. The CDR3 runs 14 residues. With 5 bases clipped from V and 1 base from J, the junction kept 5 bases outside the gene matches.

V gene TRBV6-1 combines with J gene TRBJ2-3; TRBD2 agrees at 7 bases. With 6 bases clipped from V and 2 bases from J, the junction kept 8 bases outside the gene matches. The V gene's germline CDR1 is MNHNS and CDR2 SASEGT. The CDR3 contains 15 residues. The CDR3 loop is CASSGGGRVTDTQYF. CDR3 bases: TGTGCCAGCAGCGGTGGTGGGAGGGTCACAGATACGCAGTATTTT.

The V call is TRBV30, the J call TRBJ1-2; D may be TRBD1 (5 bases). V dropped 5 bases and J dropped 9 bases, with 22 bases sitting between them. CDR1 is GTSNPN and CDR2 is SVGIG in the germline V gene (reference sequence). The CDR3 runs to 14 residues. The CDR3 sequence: CAWFHPAQRGSYTF. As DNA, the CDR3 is TGTGCCTGGTTTCACCCGGCTCAGCGGGGGAGCTACACCTTC.

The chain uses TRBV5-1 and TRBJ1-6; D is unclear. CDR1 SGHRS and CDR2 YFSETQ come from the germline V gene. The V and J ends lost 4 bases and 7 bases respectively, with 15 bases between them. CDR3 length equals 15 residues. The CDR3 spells CASSPPGGLNSPLHF. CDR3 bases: TGCGCCAGCAGCCCCCCGGGAGGACTCAATTCACCCCTCCACTTT.

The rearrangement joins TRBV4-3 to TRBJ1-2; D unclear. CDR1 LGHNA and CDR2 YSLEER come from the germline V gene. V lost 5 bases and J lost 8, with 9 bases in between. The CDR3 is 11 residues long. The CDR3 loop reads CASSSQGGYTF. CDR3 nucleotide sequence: TGCGCCAGCAGCTCCCAAGGGGGCTACACCTTC.

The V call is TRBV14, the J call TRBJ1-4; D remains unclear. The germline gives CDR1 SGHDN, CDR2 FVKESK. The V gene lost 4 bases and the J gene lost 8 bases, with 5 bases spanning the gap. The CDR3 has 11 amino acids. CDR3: CASSPGEKLFF. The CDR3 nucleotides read TGTGCCAGCAGCCCGGGGGAAAAACTGTTTTTT. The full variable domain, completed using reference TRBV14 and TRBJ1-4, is EAGVTQFPSHSVIEKGQTVTLRCDPISGHDNLYWYRRVMGKEIKFLLHFVKESKQDESGMPNNRFLAERTGGTYSTLKVQPAELEDSGVYFCASSPGEKLFFGSGTQLSVL.

DNA of the CDR3: TGTGCCAGCAGCTTCAACACCTTTTACGAGCAGTACTTC. This sequence encodes CASSFNTFYEQYF. The rearrangement uses TRBV11-2 and TRBJ2-7; D ambiguous. The CDR3 spans 13 residues. Germline lookup yields CDR1 SGHAT and CDR2 FQNNGV. Trimming took 3 bases from V and 4 from J, leaving 10 bases between them.

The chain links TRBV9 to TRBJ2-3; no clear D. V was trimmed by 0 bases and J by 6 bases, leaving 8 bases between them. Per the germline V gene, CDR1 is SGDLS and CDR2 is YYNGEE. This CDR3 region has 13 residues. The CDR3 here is CASSVVTEDTQYF. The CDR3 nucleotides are TGTGCCAGCAGCGTAGTGACCGAGGATACGCAGTATTTT.

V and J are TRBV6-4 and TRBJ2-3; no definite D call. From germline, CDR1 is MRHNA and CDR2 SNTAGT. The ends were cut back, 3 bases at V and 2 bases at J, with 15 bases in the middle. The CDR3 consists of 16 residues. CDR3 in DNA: TGTGCCAGCAGTGAGAGTCCCTCCCAGGTCACAGATACGCAGTATTTT. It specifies CASSESPSQVTDTQYF.

The CDR3 DNA reads TGTGCCAGCTCAACCGGGACCGAAGATACGCAGTATTTT. As protein: CASSTGTEDTQYF. The chain uses TRBV18 and TRBJ2-3, with D perhaps being TRBD1 or TRBD2 (5 bases each). This CDR3 spans 13 amino acids. Germline CDR1 and CDR2: KGHSH and LQKENI. Trimming took 5 bases from V and 5 from J, leaving 11 bases between them. Combining the CDR3 with reference TRBV18 and TRBJ2-3 gives the whole variable domain NAGVMQNPRHLVRRRGQEARLRCSPMKGHSHVYWYRQLPEEGLKFMVYLQKENIIDESGMPKERFSAEFPKEGPSILRIQQVVRGDSAAYFCASSTGTEDTQYFGPGTRLTVL.

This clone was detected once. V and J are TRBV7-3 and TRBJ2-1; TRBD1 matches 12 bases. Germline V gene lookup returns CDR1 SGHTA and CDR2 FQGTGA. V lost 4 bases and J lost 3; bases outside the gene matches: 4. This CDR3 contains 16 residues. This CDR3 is CASSSGTGGVYNEQFF. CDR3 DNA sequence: TGTGCCAGCAGCTCCGGGACAGGGGGCGTCTACAATGAGCAGTTCTTC.

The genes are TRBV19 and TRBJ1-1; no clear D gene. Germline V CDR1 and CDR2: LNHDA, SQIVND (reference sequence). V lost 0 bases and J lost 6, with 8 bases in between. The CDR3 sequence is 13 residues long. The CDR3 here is CASSIEGTAEAFF. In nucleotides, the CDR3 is TGTGCCAGTAGTATAGAAGGTACGGCTGAAGCTTTCTTT.

The CDR3 nucleotides read TGTGCCAGCTCAGGGGTGCCCGTCTACGAGCAGTACTTC. It codes for CASSGVPVYEQYF. The rearrangement links TRBV27 to TRBJ2-7, with a tentative D call TRBD1 (6 bases). Trimming stripped 8 bases from V and 3 bases from J, with 14 bases between. The germline V gene has CDR1 MNHEY and CDR2 SMNVEV (reference sequence). CDR3 length equals 13 residues.

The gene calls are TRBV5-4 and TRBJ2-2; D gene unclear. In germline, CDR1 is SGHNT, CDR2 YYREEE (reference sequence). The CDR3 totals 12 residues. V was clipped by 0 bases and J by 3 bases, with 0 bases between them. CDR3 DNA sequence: TGTGCCAGCAGCTTGGACACCGGGGAGCTGTTTTTT. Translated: CASSLDTGELFF.

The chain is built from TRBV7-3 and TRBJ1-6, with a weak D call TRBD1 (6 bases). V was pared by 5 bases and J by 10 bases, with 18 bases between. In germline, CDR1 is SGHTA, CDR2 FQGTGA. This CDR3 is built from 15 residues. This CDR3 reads CASSLQGPGSSPLHF. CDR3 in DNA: TGTGCCAGCAGCCTACAGGGCCCGGGTAGCTCACCCCTCCACTTT.

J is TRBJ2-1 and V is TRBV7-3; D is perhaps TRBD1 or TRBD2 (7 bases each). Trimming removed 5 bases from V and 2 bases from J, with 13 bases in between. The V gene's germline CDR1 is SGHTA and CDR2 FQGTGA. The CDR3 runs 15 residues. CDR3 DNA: TGTGCCAGCAGCACAGGGGCGGGGGCCTACAATGAGCAGTTCTTC. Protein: CASSTGAGAYNEQFF. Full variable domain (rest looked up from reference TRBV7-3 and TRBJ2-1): GAGVSQTPSNKVTEKGKYVELRCDPISGHTALYWYRQSLGQGPEFLIYFQGTGAADDSGLPNDRFFAVRPEGSVSTLKIQRTERGDSAVYLCASSTGAGAYNEQFFGPGTRLTVL.

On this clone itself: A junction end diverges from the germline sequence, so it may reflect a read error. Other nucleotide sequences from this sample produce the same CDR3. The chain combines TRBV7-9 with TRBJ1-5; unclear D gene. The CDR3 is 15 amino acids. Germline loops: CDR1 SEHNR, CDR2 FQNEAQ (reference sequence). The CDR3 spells CASSLAGGGNQPQHF. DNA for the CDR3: TGTGCCAGCAGCCTAGCGGGCGGTGGCAATCAGCCCCAGCATTTT.

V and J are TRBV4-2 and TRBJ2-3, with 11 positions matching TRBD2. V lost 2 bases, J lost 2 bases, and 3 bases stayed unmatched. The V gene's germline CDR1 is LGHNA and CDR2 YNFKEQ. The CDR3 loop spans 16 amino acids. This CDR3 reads CASSQSTSGVTDTQYF. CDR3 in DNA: TGTGCCAGCAGCCAATCGACTAGCGGGGTCACAGATACGCAGTATTTT.

CDR3 sequence: CASSPLGGALFYEQYF. In nucleotides, the CDR3 is TGTGCCAGCAGCCCTTTAGGGGGGGCCCTGTTCTACGAGCAGTACTTC. The chain has TRBV7-2 and TRBJ2-7; D is possibly TRBD2 (7 bases). The V gene's germline CDR1 is SGHTA and CDR2 FQGNSA. The CDR3 consists of 16 residues. The V gene lost 5 bases and the J gene lost 3 bases, with 20 bases spanning the gap.

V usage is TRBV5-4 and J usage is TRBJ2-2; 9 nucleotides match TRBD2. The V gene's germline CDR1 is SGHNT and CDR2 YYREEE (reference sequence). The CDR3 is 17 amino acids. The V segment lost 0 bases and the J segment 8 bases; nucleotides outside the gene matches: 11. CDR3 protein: CASSLASLAGYTGELFF. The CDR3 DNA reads TGTGCCAGCAGCTTGGCCTCTCTAGCGGGATATACTGGGGAGCTGTTTTTT.